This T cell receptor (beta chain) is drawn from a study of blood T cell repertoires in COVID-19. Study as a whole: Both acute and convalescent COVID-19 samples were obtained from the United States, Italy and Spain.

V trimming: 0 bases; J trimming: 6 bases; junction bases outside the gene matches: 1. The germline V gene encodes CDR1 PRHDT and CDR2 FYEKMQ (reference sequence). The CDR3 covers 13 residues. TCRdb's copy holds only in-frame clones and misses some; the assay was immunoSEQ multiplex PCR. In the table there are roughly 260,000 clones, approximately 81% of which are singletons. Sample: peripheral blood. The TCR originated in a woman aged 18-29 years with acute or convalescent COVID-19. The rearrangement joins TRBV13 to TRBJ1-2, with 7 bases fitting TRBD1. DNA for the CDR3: TGTGCCAGCAGCTTAGGCACAGGGGATGGCTACACCTTC. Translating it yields CASSLGTGDGYTF.